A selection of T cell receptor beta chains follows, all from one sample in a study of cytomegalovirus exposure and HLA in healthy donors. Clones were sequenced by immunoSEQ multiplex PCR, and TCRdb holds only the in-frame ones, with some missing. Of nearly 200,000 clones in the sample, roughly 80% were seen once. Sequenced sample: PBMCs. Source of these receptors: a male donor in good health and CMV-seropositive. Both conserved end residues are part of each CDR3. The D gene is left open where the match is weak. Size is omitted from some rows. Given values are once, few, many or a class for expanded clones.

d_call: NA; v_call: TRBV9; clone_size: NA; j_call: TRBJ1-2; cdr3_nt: TGTGCCAGCAGCGTAGGTTGGGGAGCGGGCTATGGCTACACCTTC; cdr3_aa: CASSVGWGAGYGYTF
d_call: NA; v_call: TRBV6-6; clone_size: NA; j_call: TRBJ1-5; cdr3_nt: TGTGCCAGCAATTCAAGGGGGGGCAGTCAGCCCCAGCATTTT; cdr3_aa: CASNSRGGSQPQHF
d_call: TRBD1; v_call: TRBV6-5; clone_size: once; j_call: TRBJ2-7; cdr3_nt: TGTGCCAGCAGTTACTCGACAGGGGTGGGCGAGCAGTACTTC; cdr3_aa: CASSYSTGVGEQYF
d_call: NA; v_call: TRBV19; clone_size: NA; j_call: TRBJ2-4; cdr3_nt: TGTGCCAGTAGTCTACCAGGAGGAGTAGCCAAAAACATTCAGTACTTC; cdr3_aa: CASSLPGGVAKNIQYF
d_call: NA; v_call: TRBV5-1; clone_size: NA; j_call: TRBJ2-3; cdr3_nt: TGCGCCAGCAGCCCCCAGGATGCTAGCACAGATACGCAGTATTTT; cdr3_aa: CASSPQDASTDTQYF
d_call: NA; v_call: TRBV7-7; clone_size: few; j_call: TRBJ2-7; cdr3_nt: TGTGCTAGCAGCTTAGGTGGACAGACCTACGAGCAGTACTTC; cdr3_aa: CASSLGGQTYEQYF
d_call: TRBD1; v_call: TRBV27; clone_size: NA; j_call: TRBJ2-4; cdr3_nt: TGTGCCAGCAGTTTACTCACAGGGGCCGGTAGTGACATTCAGTACTTC; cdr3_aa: CASSLLTGAGSDIQYF
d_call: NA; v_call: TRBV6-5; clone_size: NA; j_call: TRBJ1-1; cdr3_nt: TGTGCCAGCAGTTATGCGTGGCAGGTGAACACTGAAGCTTTCTTT; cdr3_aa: CASSYAWQVNTEAFF
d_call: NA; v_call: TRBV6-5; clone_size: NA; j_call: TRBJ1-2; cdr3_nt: TGTGCCAGCAGCCGGGGTGAAACTATAGGCTACACCTTC; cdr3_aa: CASSRGETIGYTF
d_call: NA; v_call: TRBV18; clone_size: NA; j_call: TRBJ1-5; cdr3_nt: TGTGCCAGCTCACCGCAGACTGCCAAAAATCAGCCCCAGCATTTT; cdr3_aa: CASSPQTAKNQPQHF
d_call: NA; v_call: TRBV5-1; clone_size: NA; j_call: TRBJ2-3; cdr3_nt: TGCGCCAGCAGCTGGGGGGCAGATACGCAGTATTTT; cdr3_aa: CASSWGADTQYF
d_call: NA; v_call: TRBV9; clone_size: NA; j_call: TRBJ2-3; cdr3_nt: TGTGCCAGCAGCTTACGAGCGGGTAAGACAGATACGCAGTATTTT; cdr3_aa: CASSLRAGKTDTQYF
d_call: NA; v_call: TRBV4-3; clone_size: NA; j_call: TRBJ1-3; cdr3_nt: TGCGCCAGCAGCCAAGACCCCTTAGCGGGAAACACCATATATTTT; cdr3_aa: CASSQDPLAGNTIYF
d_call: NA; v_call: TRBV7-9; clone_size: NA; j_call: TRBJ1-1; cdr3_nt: TGTGCCAGCAGCTTAGATAGAGCGGGTGAAGCTTTCTTT; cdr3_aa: CASSLDRAGEAFF
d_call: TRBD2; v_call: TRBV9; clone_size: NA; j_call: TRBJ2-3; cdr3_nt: TGTGCCAGCAGCCGAGGACTAGCGGGGAGCACAGATACGCAGTATTTT; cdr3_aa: CASSRGLAGSTDTQYF
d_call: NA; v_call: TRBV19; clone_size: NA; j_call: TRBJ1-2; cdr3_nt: TGTGCCAGTAGTACAGGTCCCCGGGGAGGCAATACAGATGGCTACACCTTC; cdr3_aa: CASSTGPRGGNTDGYTF
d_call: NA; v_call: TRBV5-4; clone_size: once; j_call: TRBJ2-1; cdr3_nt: TGTGCCAGCAGTACTGATGGTATCTCCTACAATGAGCAGTTCTTC; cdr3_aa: CASSTDGISYNEQFF
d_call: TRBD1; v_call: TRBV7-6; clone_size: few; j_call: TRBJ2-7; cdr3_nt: TGTGCCAGCAGCTTAGTACAGGGGCAAACCTACGAGCAGTACTTC; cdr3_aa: CASSLVQGQTYEQYF
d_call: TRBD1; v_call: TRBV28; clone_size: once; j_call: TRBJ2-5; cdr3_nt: TGTGCCAGCAGGACTTTCCCAGTCGACAGGGGGTACCAAGAGACCCAGTACTTC; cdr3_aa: CASRTFPVDRGYQETQYF
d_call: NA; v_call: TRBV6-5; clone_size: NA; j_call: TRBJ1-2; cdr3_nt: TGTGCCAGCAGTCCAGGGTACTATGGCTACACCTTC; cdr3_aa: CASSPGYYGYTF
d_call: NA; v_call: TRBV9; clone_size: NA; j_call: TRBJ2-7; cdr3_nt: TGTGCCAGCAGCGTAGCGGGGAGAAGTTTTGCCTACGAGCAGTACTTC; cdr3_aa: CASSVAGRSFAYEQYF
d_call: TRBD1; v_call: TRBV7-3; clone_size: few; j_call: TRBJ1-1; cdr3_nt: TGTGCCAGCAGCTTAGGGACAGGCTTCACTGAAGCTTTCTTT; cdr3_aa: CASSLGTGFTEAFF
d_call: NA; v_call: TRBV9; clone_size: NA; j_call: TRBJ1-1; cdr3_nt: TGTGCCAGCAAACCCCAGGGGTTAGGTAACACTGAAGCTTTCTTT; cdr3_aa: CASKPQGLGNTEAFF
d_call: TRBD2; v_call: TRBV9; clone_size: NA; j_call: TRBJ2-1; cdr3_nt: TGTGCCAGCAGCGCTACTAGCGGGGGGTACAATGAGCAGTTCTTC; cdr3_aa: CASSATSGGYNEQFF
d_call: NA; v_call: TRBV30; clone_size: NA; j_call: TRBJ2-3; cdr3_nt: TGTGCCTGCGGGAGACTAGTTTGGGGAACAGATACGCAGTATTTT; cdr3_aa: CACGRLVWGTDTQYF
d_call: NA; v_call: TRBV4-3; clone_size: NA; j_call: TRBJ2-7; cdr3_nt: TGCGCCAGCAGCCAGATTAAGGGGTTATGGTACGAGCAGTACTTC; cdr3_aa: CASSQIKGLWYEQYF
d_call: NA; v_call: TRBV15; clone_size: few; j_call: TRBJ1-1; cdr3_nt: TGTGCCACCAGCACACCGACAGAGACAGCCACTGAAGCTTTCTTT; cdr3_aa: CATSTPTETATEAFF
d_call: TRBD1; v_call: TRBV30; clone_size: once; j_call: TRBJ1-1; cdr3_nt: TGTGCCTGGAGGGACAGGGTCGACACTGAAGCTTTCTTT; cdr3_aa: CAWRDRVDTEAFF
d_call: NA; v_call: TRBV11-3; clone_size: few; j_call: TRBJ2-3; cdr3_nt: TGTGCCAGCAGCTTAGGTAGGGGGGGAGATACGCAGTATTTT; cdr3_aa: CASSLGRGGDTQYF
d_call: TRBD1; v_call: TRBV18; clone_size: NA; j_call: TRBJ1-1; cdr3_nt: TGTGCCAGCTCACAACACAGGGGGCGAGACACTGAAGCTTTCTTT; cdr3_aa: CASSQHRGRDTEAFF
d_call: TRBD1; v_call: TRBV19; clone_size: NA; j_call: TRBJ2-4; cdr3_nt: TGTGCCAGTAGTATGACAGGGCTAGCCAAAAACATTCAGTACTTC; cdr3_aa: CASSMTGLAKNIQYF
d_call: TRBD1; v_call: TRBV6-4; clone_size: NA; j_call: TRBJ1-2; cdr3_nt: TGTGCCAGCAGTTCTACAGGGGCAGCTAACTATGGCTACACCTTC; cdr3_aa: CASSSTGAANYGYTF
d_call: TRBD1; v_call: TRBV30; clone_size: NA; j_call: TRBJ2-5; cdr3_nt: TGTGCCTGGGGCCCCGGGACAGCCGAGGGAGAGACCCAGTACTTC; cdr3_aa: CAWGPGTAEGETQYF
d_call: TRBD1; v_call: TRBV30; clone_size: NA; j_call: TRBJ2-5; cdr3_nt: TGTGCCTGGAGTGGTAGCTCCGGGACAGAATTACACTTC; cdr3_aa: CAWSGSSGTELHF
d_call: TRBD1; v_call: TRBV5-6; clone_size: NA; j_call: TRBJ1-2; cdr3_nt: TGTGCCAGCAGCTTATCGACAGGGAACGGCTACACCTTC; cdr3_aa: CASSLSTGNGYTF
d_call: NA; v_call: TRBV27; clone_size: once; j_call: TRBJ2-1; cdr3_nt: TGTGCCAGCAGTTCATGGACAGAGAGCTACAATGAGCAGTTCTTC; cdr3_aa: CASSSWTESYNEQFF
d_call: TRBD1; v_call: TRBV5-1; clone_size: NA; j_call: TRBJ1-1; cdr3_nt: TGCGCCAGCTGGGGGCAGGGGGGTCACACTGAAGCTTTCTTT; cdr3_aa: CASWGQGGHTEAFF
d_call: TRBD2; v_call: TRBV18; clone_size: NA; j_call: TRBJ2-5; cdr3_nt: TGTGCCAGCTCACGGACTAGCGGGGGTTTCCAAGAGACCCAGTACTTC; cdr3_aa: CASSRTSGGFQETQYF
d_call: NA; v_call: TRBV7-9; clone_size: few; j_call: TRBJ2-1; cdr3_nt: TGTGCCAGCAGCTTATGGTTTAGCGAGAGCTCCTACAATGAGCAGTTCTTC; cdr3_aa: CASSLWFSESSYNEQFF
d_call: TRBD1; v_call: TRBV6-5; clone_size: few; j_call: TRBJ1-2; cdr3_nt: TGTGCCAGCAGTCTGCTGGGGACAGAGACCTATGGCTACACCTTC; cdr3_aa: CASSLLGTETYGYTF
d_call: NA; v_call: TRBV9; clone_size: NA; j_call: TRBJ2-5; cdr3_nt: TGTGCCAGCAGCGTAAGGGGCACGGAGACCCAGTACTTC; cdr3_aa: CASSVRGTETQYF
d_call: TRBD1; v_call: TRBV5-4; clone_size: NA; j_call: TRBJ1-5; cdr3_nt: TGTGCCAGCAGCGCCGGTGGACAGGGAGGAAGGAGCAATCAGCCCCAGCATTTT; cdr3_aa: CASSAGGQGGRSNQPQHF
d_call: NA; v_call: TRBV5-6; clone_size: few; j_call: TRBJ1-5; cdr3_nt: TGTGCCAGCAGCTTGCGGTCAGCGGCTCTTAGCAATCAGCCCCAGCATTTT; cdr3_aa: CASSLRSAALSNQPQHF